Below, 17 T cell receptor beta chains from the same sample are listed, as sequenced in a study of cytomegalovirus exposure and HLA in healthy donors. Sequencing was performed with immunoSEQ multiplex PCR; in TCRdb, only in-frame clones are kept and a portion is missing. The sample lists approximately 59,000 clones, 80% to 95% occurring once. Sample: PBMCs. The receptors originated from a man younger than 35 in good health and CMV-seropositive.

This chain's CDR3 is CASSVYRGLAGELFF. DNA for the CDR3: TGTGCCAGCAGCGTCTACAGGGGGCTTGCCGGGGAGCTGTTTTTT. V is TRBV9 and J is TRBJ2-2; 9 nucleotides line up with TRBD1. This CDR3 is built from 15 residues. The germline V gene has CDR1 SGDLS and CDR2 YYNGEE. J lost 6 bases, V lost 2 bases, and 5 bases had no gene match.

The V gene is TRBV28, the J gene TRBJ1-2; D unresolved. The V end was cut by 3 bases, the J end by 0 bases, with 8 bases between. Germline-derived CDR1 and CDR2 are MDHEN and SYDVKM. There are 14 residues in the CDR3. The CDR3: CASSFGITNYGYTF. The CDR3 nucleotides read TGTGCCAGCAGTTTCGGGATTACTAACTATGGCTACACCTTC.

The chain has TRBV28 and TRBJ2-3; 7 nucleotides match TRBD2. Looked up from germline, CDR1 is MDHEN and CDR2 is SYDVKM. V lost 4 bases, J lost 0 bases, and 1 base stayed unmatched. The length of the CDR3 is 14 residues. The CDR3 protein is CASSSGGSTDTQYF. In DNA, the CDR3 is TGTGCCAGCAGTTCCGGGGGGAGCACAGATACGCAGTATTTT.

This chain links TRBV5-5 with TRBJ1-2, with D hard to call. The germline CDR1 and CDR2 sequences are SGHKS and YYEKEE (reference sequence). Trimming took off 4 bases at V and 3 bases at J, with 13 bases between the two ends. The CDR3 spans 14 residues. CDR3 coding DNA: TGTGCCAGCAGCGGCGCCCGGGGAGACTATGGCTACACCTTC. Its translation is CASSGARGDYGYTF.

Only one count was recorded for this clone. The chain employs TRBV2 and TRBJ1-3; tentative D call: TRBD1 (6 bases). V was clipped by 6 bases and J by 3 bases, with 12 bases between them. The germline V gene has CDR1 SNHLY and CDR2 FYNNEI. This CDR3 has 14 amino acids. CDR3 nucleotide sequence: TGTGCCAGCAGCCCACAGGGTTTTGGAAACACCATATATTTT. This sequence encodes CASSPQGFGNTIYF.

The chain is built from TRBV7-9 and TRBJ2-2, with D uncertain. The CDR3 is made up of 10 amino acids. Per germline, CDR1 SEHNR and CDR2 FQNEAQ (reference sequence). The CDR3 protein is CVVNTGELFF. CDR3 sequence (DNA): TGTGTAGTGAACACCGGGGAGCTGTTTTTT.

This chain uses TRBV7-6 with TRBJ2-3; 8 bases are shared with TRBD2. V dropped 5 bases and J dropped 4; count of bases not matched to a gene: 17. Germline V CDR1 and CDR2: SGHVS, FNYEAQ. CDR3 size: 18 residues. Here the CDR3 DNA reads TGTGCCAGCAGCCGAAACGGACCTAAAGCGGGAGTCTCAGATACGCAGTATTTT. Translated: CASSRNGPKAGVSDTQYF.

This chain connects TRBV7-6 to TRBJ2-3, with 7 bases aligning to TRBD1. The V and J ends lost 4 bases and 3 bases, in that order; junction bases with no gene match: 7. This CDR3 contains 15 residues. Germline CDR1 reads SGHVS; CDR2 reads FNYEAQ. The CDR3 coding sequence is TGTGCCAGCAGCTCCCGGGACAGCTTAACAGATACGCAGTATTTT. It yields the protein CASSSRDSLTDTQYF.

This clone was seen a handful of times. Within the sample, other DNA sequences also encode this same CDR3. This chain uses TRBV9 with TRBJ2-7, with TRBD2 identical over 9 bases. Trimming cost V 0 bases and J 2 bases; bases outside gene matches: 3. CDR1 SGDLS and CDR2 YYNGEE come from the germline V gene. The CDR3 is made up of 15 amino acids. Here the CDR3 reads CASSVAAGGPYEQYF. Written as DNA, the CDR3 is TGTGCCAGCAGCGTAGCAGCGGGAGGTCCCTACGAGCAGTACTTC.

This clone has a single count. This sequence joins TRBV11-2 and TRBJ2-7; TRBD1 matches 9 bases. Germline V gives CDR1 SGHAT, CDR2 FQNNGV. The trim removed 1 base at V and 3 bases at J, leaving 7 bases unmatched. This CDR3 is built from 16 residues. CDR3 bases: TGTGCCAGCAGCTTAGGTCGACAGGGGGTCGTCTACGAGCAGTACTTC. Translation: CASSLGRQGVVYEQYF.

With regard to this clone: Sequence at one end of the junction differs from germline and may be a read error. This sequence joins TRBV30 and TRBJ2-6; D gene ambiguous. CDR1 is GTSNPN, CDR2 SVGIG, per germline (reference sequence). The CDR3 sequence is 11 residues long. CDR3 sequence: CGYSGANVLTF. DNA of the CDR3: TGCGGGTACTCTGGGGCCAACGTCCTGACTTTC.

The rearrangement joins TRBV9 to TRBJ2-3, with D maybe TRBD1 (5 bases). Trimming removed 0 bases at V and 4 bases at J, with 12 bases between. The CDR3 sequence is 15 residues long. Germline loops: CDR1 SGDLS, CDR2 YYNGEE. CDR3 nucleotide sequence: TGTGCCAGCAGCGTAGAAAGGGGATCGGCAGATACGCAGTATTTT. The encoded protein is CASSVERGSADTQYF. Looking up the rest from reference TRBV9 and TRBJ2-3 gives the full variable domain: DSGVTQTPKHLITATGQRVTLRCSPRSGDLSVYWYQQSLDQGLQFLIQYYNGEERAKGNILERFSAQQFPDLHSELNLSSLELGDSALYFCASSVERGSADTQYFGPGTRLTVL.

The gene calls are TRBV7-2 and TRBJ2-2; TRBD1 aligns across 7 bases. CDR3 length: 15 amino acids. From germline, CDR1 is SGHTA and CDR2 FQGNSA. Unmatched junction bases numbered 15, after V lost 6 bases and J lost 11 bases. Here the CDR3 DNA reads TGTGCCAGCAGACAAACCGGGACAGTCGGGTACGAGCTGTTTTTT. Protein sequence: CASRQTGTVGYELFF. Full variable domain (outside the CDR3, taken from reference TRBV7-2 and TRBJ2-2): GAGVSQSPSNKVTEKGKDVELRCDPISGHTALYWYRQSLGQGLEFLIYFQGNSAPDKSGLPSDRFSAERTGGSVSTLTIQRTQQEDSAVYLCASRQTGTVGYELFFGEGSRLTVL.

The chain carries TRBV28 and TRBJ2-3; a possible D gene is TRBD1 (6 bases). This CDR3 has 17 amino acids. V was cut by 3 bases and J by 3 bases, with 19 bases left in between. CDR1 is MDHEN and CDR2 is SYDVKM in the germline V gene. DNA for the CDR3: TGTGCCAGCAGTTTGGCAGGGGACCTAAGAATAACAGATACGCAGTATTTT. Residues: CASSLAGDLRITDTQYF.

DNA for the CDR3: TGTGCCTGGGGTCCAGGGGGCAGGGGTCAGCCCCAGCATTTT. As protein: CAWGPGGRGQPQHF. The chain uses TRBV30 and TRBJ1-5; TRBD1 aligns across 8 bases. The CDR3 is made up of 14 amino acids. V dropped 5 bases and J dropped 6; count of bases not matched to a gene: 9. CDR1 and CDR2 (germline): GTSNPN, SVGIG (reference sequence).

The V call is TRBV4-2, the J call TRBJ2-3; D is possibly TRBD2 (6 bases). CDR1 is LGHNA, CDR2 YNFKEQ, per germline. Trimming stripped 0 bases from V and 1 base from J, with 14 bases between. This CDR3 has 17 amino acids. The CDR3 DNA follows: TGTGCCAGCAGCCAAGAGGGCGCGACGGGGGGCACAGATACGCAGTATTTT. As protein: CASSQEGATGGTDTQYF.

This clone was counted a single time. This chain joins TRBV2 and TRBJ1-4, with 7 bases matching TRBD1. CDR3 length equals 15 residues. The V segment lost 6 bases and the J segment 5 bases; nucleotides outside the gene matches: 9. Germline values: CDR1 SNHLY, CDR2 FYNNEI. CDR3 DNA: TGTGCCAGCAGCTTACCGGGACAGCGAAATGAAAAACTGTTTTTT. This translates into CASSLPGQRNEKLFF.